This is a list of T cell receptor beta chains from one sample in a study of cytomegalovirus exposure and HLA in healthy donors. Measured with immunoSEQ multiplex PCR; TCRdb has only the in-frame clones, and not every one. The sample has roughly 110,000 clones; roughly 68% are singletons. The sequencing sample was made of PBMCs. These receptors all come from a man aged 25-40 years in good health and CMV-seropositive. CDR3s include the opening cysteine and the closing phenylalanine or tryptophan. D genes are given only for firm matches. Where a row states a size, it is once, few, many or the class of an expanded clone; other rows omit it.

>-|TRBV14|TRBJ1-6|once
TGTGCCAGCAGCCGGTCTAATAGCTTTCCCCTCCACTTT
CASSRSNSFPLHF
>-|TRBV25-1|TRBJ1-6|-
TGTGCCAGCAGTGAAGGGGGGGGAAGTTCACCCCTCCACTTT
CASSEGGGSSPLHF
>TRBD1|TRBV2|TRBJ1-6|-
TGTGCCGGCTCGCGTAGGACAGGGAGCTCCTATAATTCACCCCTCCACTTT
CAGSRRTGSSYNSPLHF
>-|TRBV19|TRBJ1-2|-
TGTGCCAGTAGTATTTCGGCAGACTTGTATGGCTACACCTTC
CASSISADLYGYTF
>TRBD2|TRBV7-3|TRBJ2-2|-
TGTGCCAGCAGCCTAGGACTAGCGGGAGGAACCGGGGAGCTGTTTTTT
CASSLGLAGGTGELFF
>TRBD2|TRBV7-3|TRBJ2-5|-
TGTGCCAGCAGTCCCGGGGGGGGGCGGCGAGAGACCCAGTACTTC
CASSPGGGRRETQYF
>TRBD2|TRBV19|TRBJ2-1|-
TGTGCCAGTAGTCGTCCGGGGGGGCACAATGAGCAGTTCTTC
CASSRPGGHNEQFF
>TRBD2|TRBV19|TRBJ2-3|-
TGTGCCAGTAGTATAGCGGGAGGGCGAGTAACGCAGTATTTT
CASSIAGGRVTQYF
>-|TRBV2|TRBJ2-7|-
TGTGCCAGCAGTGGTCAGGGGTACGAGCAGTACTTC
CASSGQGYEQYF
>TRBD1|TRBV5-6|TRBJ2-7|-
TGTGCCAGCAGCTTCGGGACAGGGGGCGACGAGCAGTACTTC
CASSFGTGGDEQYF
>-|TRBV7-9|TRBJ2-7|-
TGTGCCAGCAGTATTGGGGGGAGGGGGGCTAGCTACGAGCAGTACTTC
CASSIGGRGASYEQYF
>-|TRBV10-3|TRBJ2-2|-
TGTGCCATCAGTGTTACACAAGACACCGGGGAGCTGTTTTTT
CAISVTQDTGELFF
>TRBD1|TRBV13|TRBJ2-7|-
TGTGCCAGCAGCTTCTGGGGGACAGGGGGTACCTACGAGCAGTACTTC
CASSFWGTGGTYEQYF
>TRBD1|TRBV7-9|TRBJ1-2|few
TGTGCCAGCAGCTTAGGGGGACAGGGGAGCGGCTACACCTTC
CASSLGGQGSGYTF
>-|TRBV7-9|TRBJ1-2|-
TGTGCCAGCAACGAGGGTGGGAGGCTTAACTATGGCTACACCTTC
CASNEGGRLNYGYTF
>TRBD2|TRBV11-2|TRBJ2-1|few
TGTGCCAGCAGCCTAACTAGCGGGAGTCTCAATGAGCAGTTCTTC
CASSLTSGSLNEQFF
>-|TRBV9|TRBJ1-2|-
TGTGCCAGCAGCCCCCTCCCTACAGGGACTAACTATGGCTACACCTTC
CASSPLPTGTNYGYTF
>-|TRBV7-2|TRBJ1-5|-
TGTGCCAGCAGCGTCTTCCGAGGTAGCAATCAGCCCCAGCATTTT
CASSVFRGSNQPQHF
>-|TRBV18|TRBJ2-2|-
TGTGCCAGCTCAGGCCCCGGGGAGCTGTTTTTT
CASSGPGELFF
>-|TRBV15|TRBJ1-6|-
TGTGCCACCAGCAGAGACCGGAGTAGGAGTAATTCACCCCTCCACTTT
CATSRDRSRSNSPLHF
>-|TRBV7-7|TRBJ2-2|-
TGTGCTAGCAGGTCGACAGGGAACACCGGGGAGCTGTTTTTT
CASRSTGNTGELFF
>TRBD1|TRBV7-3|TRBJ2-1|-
TGTGCCAGCAGCTCCACACCGGGACAGCAGAGCTCCTACAATGAGCAGTTCTTC
CASSSTPGQQSSYNEQFF
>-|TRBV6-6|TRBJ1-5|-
TGTGCCAGCTGGGGGGGTGAGGGCAATCAGCCCCAGCATTTT
CASWGGEGNQPQHF
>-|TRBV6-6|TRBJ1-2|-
TGTGCCAGCAGTTACTCACAGGGTTCGGTTGGCTACACCTTC
CASSYSQGSVGYTF
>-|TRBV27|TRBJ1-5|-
TGTGCCAGCGGGACTGGCACTACAAGGCCCCAGCATTTT
CASGTGTTRPQHF
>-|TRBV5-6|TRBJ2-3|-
TGTGCCAGCAGCTTGGTAGTCAGGCCCACAGATACGCAGTATTTT
CASSLVVRPTDTQYF